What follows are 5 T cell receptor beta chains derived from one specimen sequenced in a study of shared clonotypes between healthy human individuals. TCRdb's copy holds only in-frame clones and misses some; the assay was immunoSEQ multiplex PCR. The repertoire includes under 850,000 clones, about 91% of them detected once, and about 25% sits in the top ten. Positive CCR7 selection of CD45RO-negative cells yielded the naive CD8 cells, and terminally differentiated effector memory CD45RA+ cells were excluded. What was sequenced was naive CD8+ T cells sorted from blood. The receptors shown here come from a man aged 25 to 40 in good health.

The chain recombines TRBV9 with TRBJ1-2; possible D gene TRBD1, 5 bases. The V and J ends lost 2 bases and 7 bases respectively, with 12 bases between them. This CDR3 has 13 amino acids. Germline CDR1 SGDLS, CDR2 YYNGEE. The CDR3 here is CASSVEGSLGYTF. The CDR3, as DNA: TGTGCCAGCAGCGTCGAGGGGTCCCTTGGCTACACCTTC.

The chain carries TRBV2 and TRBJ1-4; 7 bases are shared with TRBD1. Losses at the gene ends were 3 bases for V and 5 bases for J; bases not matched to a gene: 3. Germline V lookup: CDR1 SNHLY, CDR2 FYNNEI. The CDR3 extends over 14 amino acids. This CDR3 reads CASSDQDRNEKLFF. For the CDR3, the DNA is TGTGCCAGCAGTGATCAGGACAGGAATGAAAAACTGTTTTTT.

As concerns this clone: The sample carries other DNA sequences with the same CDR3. The CDR3 DNA is TGTGCCAGCAGCCCAACTAGCGGGAGAAACACCGGGGAGCTGTTTTTT. Amino acids: CASSPTSGRNTGELFF. The chain uses TRBV7-9 and TRBJ2-2, with 11 bases identical to TRBD2. Looked up from germline, CDR1 is SEHNR and CDR2 is FQNEAQ (reference sequence). This CDR3 has 16 residues. V trimming: 5 bases; J trimming: 2 bases; junction bases outside the gene matches: 4.

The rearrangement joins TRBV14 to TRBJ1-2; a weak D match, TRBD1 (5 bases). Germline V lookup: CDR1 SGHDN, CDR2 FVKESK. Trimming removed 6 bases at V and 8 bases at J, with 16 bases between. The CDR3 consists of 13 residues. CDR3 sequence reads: CASRDDGGWGYTF. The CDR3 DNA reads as TGTGCCAGCAGAGACGACGGGGGATGGGGCTACACCTTC. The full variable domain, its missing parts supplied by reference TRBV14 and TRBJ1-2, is EAGVTQFPSHSVIEKGQTVTLRCDPISGHDNLYWYRRVMGKEIKFLLHFVKESKQDESGMPNNRFLAERTGGTYSTLKVQPAELEDSGVYFCASRDDGGWGYTFGSGTRLTVV.

CDR3 nucleotides: TGTGCCAGCACCGCAACCAATACAGATACGCAGTATTTT. Amino acid sequence: CASTATNTDTQYF. This rearrangement joins TRBV9 to TRBJ2-3; D remains unclear. Trimming took off 6 bases at V and 3 bases at J, with 11 bases between the two ends. In germline, CDR1 is SGDLS, CDR2 YYNGEE. The CDR3 has 13 amino acids.